This T cell receptor beta chain stems from a study of T cells in Graves' hyperthyroidism and ophthalmopathy (dated by TCRdb to between 2018 and 2021). About the study as a whole: Peripheral blood samples were taken at initial diagnosis, before any treatment was given. To identify distinguishing TCR V-J signatures, a discovery cohort of about 100 patients was used, comprising 43 with Graves' ophthalmopathy and 55 to 65 with stable Graves' hyperthyroidism. An independent validation cohort of around 19 hyperthyroidism patients and about 16 patients who later progressed to ophthalmopathy tested prospective prediction of ophthalmopathy. The 100 discovery patients were randomly split 7:3 into training and test sets. Thyroid tissue and blood T-cell repertoires from several Graves' hyperthyroidism patients were also compared in the study. After sampling, hyperthyroidism patients received methimazole starting at 30 mg daily, and ophthalmopathy patients received high-dose intravenous methylprednisolone. The paper describes TCR Vbeta CDR3 sequencing of some 130 peripheral blood samples, made up of some 40 ophthalmopathy patients, some 80 hyperthyroidism patients and 17 progressor patients. Results and caveats for the whole study, not just this receptor: Most expanded thyroid clonotypes (frequency above 0.001) were also found in blood, which suggests that blood repertoires may mirror thyroid immune responses. No statistical method was used to fix the sample size in advance, and group allocation was not hidden from the investigators. In validation, the model predicted progression to ophthalmopathy with approximately 71% sensitivity and approximately 78% specificity, a median of roughly seven months before onset. In cross-validation, a model built on a 13 V-J signature told ophthalmopathy apart from stable hyperthyroidism with under 90% sensitivity and around 81% specificity, and in testing the same model reached 80%/75%.

Ophthalmopathy patients had moderately to severely active disease, Clinical Activity Score of at least 3, NOSPECS grade of at least 4, and duration under 3 months. Exclusion was applied to patients with uncontrolled infections, other autoimmune diseases, pregnancy or lactation. Diagnoses were based on clinical symptoms, serum thyroxine and TRAb, thyroid ultrasound and orbital computed tomography. PBMCs were separated from about 10 ml of fresh peripheral blood using Ficoll-Paque density gradient centrifugation. Total RNA was extracted with Trizol reagent, and quality was checked on an Agilent 2100 Bioanalyzer. TCR beta CDR3 regions were amplified from RNA transcripts. The TCR CDR3 was subjected to a first round of RT-PCR using the HTBI primer set and the Qiagen OneStep RT-PCR kit. Libraries were constructed in a second round of multiplex PCR, after which size selection and purification were carried out. Libraries were sequenced paired-end with 100 bp reads on an Illumina HiSeq2000. Per the source publication's procedure: SOAPnuke was used to process the raw data, throwing out any read that contained adapters or uncalled bases, had a mean Phred below 15, or lacked an exact constant-primer or identifier match. High-quality paired reads were merged with COPE v1.2.5, and unique nucleotide sequences were defined as clonotypes. MiTCR v1.1 was used to align clonotypes to the IMGT TRBV, TRBD and TRBJ reference segments. The analysis included only V-J combinations with a frequency above 0.0001, which together covered more than 99% of the repertoires. The TCS score was defined as F50 (clonal expansion) divided by E x V (chaos), with BLOSUM62-based TCRdist calculated between CDR3 peptides within each V-J. Welch's t-statistics and random forest reduced fewer than 600 V-J features to about 13, which were used in a naive Bayes classifier (R e1071). The similarity between thyroid and blood repertoires was quantified using the Morisita-Horn index. TCRdb cleaned the public reads at Q25 with fastp, built clones with MiXCR and kept in-frame beta chains. Rows with one shared CDR3 protein collapse into an entry with the most common genes and DNA. It is TCRdb's table, rather than the study itself, that gives the V and J calls and clone size. This sample comprises 35,000 or so distinct CDR3 sequences, 40% to 60% of them detected only once. The top ten hold roughly a sixth of the sample.

As concerns this clonotype: What this receptor recognizes is not known. One base away there is no much larger clone; base qualities are not given.

V drops 4 bases and J drops 4 bases, leaving 5 bases in between. From the cysteine through the phenylalanine, the CDR3 covers 13 amino acids. Just CDR3 DNA is preserved here, 39 bases in frame from base 1. For CDR1 and CDR2, the germline V gene (reference sequence) lists SEHNR and FQNEAQ. What was sequenced was blood. This sequence uses TRBV7-9 and TRBJ2-6; the D gene is unclear. The receptor was derived from a man aged 35-49 years with Graves' ophthalmopathy. The sequence in DNA is TGTGCCAGCAGCTCCGGGGGGGCCAACGTCCTGACTTTC. This codes for CASSSGGANVLTF.